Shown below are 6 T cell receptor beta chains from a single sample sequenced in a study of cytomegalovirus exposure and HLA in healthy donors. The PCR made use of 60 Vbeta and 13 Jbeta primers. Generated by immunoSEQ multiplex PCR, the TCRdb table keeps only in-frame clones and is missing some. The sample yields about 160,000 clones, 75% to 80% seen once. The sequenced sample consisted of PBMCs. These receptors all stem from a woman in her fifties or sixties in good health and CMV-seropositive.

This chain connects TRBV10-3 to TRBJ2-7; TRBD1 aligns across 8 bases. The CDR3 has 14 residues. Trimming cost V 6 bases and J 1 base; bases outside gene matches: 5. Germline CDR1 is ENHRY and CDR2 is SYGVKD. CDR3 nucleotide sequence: TGTGCCATCAGCCGGACAGGGCTATCCTACGAGCAGTACTTC. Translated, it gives CAISRTGLSYEQYF.

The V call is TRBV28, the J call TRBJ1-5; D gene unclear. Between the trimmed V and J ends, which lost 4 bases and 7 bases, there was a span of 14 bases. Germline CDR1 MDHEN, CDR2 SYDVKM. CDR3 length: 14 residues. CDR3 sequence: CASSSPGREQPQHF. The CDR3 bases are TGTGCCAGCAGTTCCCCGGGAAGGGAGCAGCCCCAGCATTTT.

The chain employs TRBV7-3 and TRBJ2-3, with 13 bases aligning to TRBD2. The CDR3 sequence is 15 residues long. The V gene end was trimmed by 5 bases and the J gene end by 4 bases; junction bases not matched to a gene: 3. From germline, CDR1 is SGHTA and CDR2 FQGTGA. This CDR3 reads CASSRTSGSSDTQYF. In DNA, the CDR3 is TGTGCCAGCAGCCGGACTAGCGGGAGTTCAGATACGCAGTATTTT.

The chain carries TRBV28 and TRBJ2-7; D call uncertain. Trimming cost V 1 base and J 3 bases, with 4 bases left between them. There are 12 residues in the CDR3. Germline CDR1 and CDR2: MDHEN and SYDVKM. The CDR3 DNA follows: TGTGCCAGCAGTTTATACGGCTACGAGCAGTACTTC. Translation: CASSLYGYEQYF.

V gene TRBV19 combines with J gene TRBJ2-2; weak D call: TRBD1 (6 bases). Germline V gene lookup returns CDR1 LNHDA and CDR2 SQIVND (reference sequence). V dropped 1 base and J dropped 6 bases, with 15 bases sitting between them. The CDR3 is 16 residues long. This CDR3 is CASSIGYRDSSGELFF. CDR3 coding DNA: TGTGCCAGTAGTATAGGTTACAGGGATAGCTCCGGGGAGCTGTTTTTT.

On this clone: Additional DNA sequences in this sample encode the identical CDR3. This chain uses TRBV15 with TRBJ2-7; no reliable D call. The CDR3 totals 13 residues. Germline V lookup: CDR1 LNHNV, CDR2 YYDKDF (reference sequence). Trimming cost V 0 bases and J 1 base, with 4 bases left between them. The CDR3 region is CATSRDRSYEQYF. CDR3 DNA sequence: TGTGCCACCAGCAGAGATCGTTCCTACGAGCAGTACTTC.